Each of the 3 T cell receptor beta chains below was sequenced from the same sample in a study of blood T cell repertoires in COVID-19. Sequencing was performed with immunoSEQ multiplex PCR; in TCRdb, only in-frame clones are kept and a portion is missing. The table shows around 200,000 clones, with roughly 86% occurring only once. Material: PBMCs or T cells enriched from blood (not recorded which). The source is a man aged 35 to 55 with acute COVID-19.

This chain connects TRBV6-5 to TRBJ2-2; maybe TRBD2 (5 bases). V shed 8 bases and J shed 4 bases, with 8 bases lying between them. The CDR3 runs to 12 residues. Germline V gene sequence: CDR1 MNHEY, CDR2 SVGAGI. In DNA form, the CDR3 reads TGTGCCAGCGATCGGGGCACCGGGGAGCTGTTTTTT. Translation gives CASDRGTGELFF.

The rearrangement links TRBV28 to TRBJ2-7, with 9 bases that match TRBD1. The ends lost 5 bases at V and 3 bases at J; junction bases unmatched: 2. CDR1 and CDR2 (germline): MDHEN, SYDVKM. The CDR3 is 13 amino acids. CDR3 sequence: CASSGGQGYEQYF. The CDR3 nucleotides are TGTGCCAGCAGTGGGGGACAGGGCTACGAGCAGTACTTC.

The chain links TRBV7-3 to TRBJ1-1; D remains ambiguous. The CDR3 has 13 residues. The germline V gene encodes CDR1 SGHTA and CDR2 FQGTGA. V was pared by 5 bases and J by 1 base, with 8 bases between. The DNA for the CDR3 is TGTGCCAGCAGCGCCCAGAAGAACACTGAAGCTTTCTTT. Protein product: CASSAQKNTEAFF.